This is a list of T cell receptor beta chains from one sample in a study of early T cells in non-severe SARS-CoV-2 infection. TCRdb analysed the 5' RACE reads with MiXCR anew, one entry per CDR3 protein. This table has fewer than 100,000 distinct CDR3 sequences, about 11% appearing once. The sequenced sample consisted of whole blood. Source of these receptors: an adult who was a healthcare worker with PCR-confirmed SARS-CoV-2 infection or an uninfected control (not recorded which). Each CDR3 is given with its conserved first and last residue. D genes are given only for firm matches. The size of a clone is reported for some rows only, either as once, few or many, or as a class for expanded clones.

TRBD1	TRBV9	TRBJ1-6	-	CASRRERTGADNSPLHF	TGTGCCAGCAGGCGCGAACGGACAGGGGCTGATAATTCACCCCTCCACTTT
TRBD2	TRBV28	TRBJ2-5	few	CASKELAGGAEETQYF	TGTGCCAGCAAGGAACTAGCGGGGGGGGCCGAAGAGACCCAGTACTTC
TRBD1	TRBV6-1	TRBJ1-5	many	CASSLQGGGYSNQPQHF	TGTGCCAGCAGCCTACAGGGGGGGGGTTATAGCAATCAGCCCCAGCATTTT
-	TRBV11-2	TRBJ2-1	many	CASSLDLASGVSYNEQFF	TGTGCCAGCAGCTTAGATCTGGCCTCAGGGGTTTCCTACAATGAGCAGTTCTTC
-	TRBV2	TRBJ2-5	-	CASSEPGETQYF	TGTGCCAGCAGTGAACCGGGGGAGACCCAGTACTTC
TRBD1	TRBV3-1	TRBJ2-1	many	CASSQDLSRQGAVYNEQFF	TGTGCCAGCAGCCAAGATCTATCTAGACAGGGGGCGGTCTACAATGAGCAGTTCTTC
TRBD1	TRBV3-1	TRBJ1-2	-	CASSQAGQGAGGYTF	TGTGCCAGCAGCCAAGCGGGACAGGGGGCCGGAGGCTACACCTTC
-	TRBV2	TRBJ2-7	-	CASNIHGTPSYEQYF	TGTGCCAGCAACATACACGGGACCCCCTCCTACGAGCAGTACTTC
-	TRBV6-5	TRBJ2-1	many	CASSLTGTQTYNEQFF	TGTGCCAGCAGTTTAACCGGGACGCAAACCTACAATGAGCAGTTCTTC
-	TRBV18	TRBJ2-1	many	CASSPPFDSHQFF	TGTGCCAGCTCACCACCTTTCGACAGCCACCAATTCTTC
TRBD1	TRBV5-1	TRBJ1-3	many	CASSYRPLSQGDSGNTIYF	TGCGCCAGCAGCTACCGACCCCTTAGCCAGGGGGACTCTGGAAACACCATATATTTT
-	TRBV6-5	TRBJ2-5	many	CASSYGPQETQYF	TGTGCCAGCAGTTACGGCCCCCAAGAGACCCAGTACTTC
TRBD1	TRBV27	TRBJ1-2	many	CASSLYAGGASSGYTF	TGTGCCAGCAGTTTATATGCAGGGGGCGCTTCCTCTGGCTACACCTTC
-	TRBV6-1	TRBJ1-1	many	CATLRGWGNTEAFF	TGTGCCACCCTTCGGGGATGGGGGAACACTGAAGCTTTCTTT
-	TRBV7-3	TRBJ1-2	many	CASSLSISGTGYTF	TGTGCCAGCAGCTTAAGTATATCCGGGACCGGGTACACCTTC
TRBD2	TRBV29-1	TRBJ2-1	few	CSVEDRAGGHLYNEQFF	TGCAGCGTTGAAGACCGAGCGGGGGGCCACCTCTACAATGAGCAGTTCTTC
-	TRBV9	TRBJ2-7	-	CASSAGGEQYF	TGTGCCAGCAGCGCCGGTGGCGAGCAGTACTTC
-	TRBV12-3/TRBV12-4	TRBJ1-1	few	CASSFHVTEAFF	TGTGCCAGCAGTTTTCACGTTACTGAAGCTTTCTTT
-	TRBV10-3	TRBJ1-6	few	CAISVRSPSSYNSPLHF	TGTGCCATCAGTGTTCGCTCCCCGAGCTCCTATAATTCACCCCTCCATTTT
TRBD1	TRBV10-3	TRBJ2-6	many	CAISETGGSGANVLTF	TGTGCCATCAGTGAGACAGGGGGCTCTGGGGCCAACGTCCTGACTTTC
-	TRBV6-5	TRBJ2-5	-	CASSQQGEETQYF	TGTGCCAGCAGTCAACAGGGTGAAGAGACCCAGTACTTC
-	TRBV11-2	TRBJ1-3	many	CASSSITTGNTIYF	TGTGCCAGCAGCTCGATCACAACTGGAAACACCATATATTTT
-	TRBV19	TRBJ2-5	-	CASSVQQETQYF	TGTGCCAGTAGTGTCCAACAAGAGACCCAGTACTTC
-	TRBV30	TRBJ2-2	-	CAWRGSSGGELFF	TGTGCCTGGCGCGGGTCCTCAGGGGGGGAGCTGTTTTTT
TRBD2	TRBV19	TRBJ2-1	many	CASSMTSGGGFNEQFF	TGTGCCAGTAGTATGACTAGCGGGGGGGGTTTTAATGAGCAGTTCTTC
-	TRBV11-2	TRBJ2-2	-	CASSFTNRRTGELFF	TGTGCCAGCAGCTTTACTAACCGGCGCACCGGGGAGCTGTTTTTT
-	TRBV7-3	TRBJ2-5	few	CASSLIGLAEETQYF	TGTGCCAGCAGCTTAATCGGCCTAGCTGAAGAGACCCAGTACTTC
TRBD1	TRBV27	TRBJ1-1	many	CASNRQGASTEAFF	TGTGCCAGCAATAGACAGGGGGCAAGCACTGAAGCTTTCTTT
TRBD1	TRBV7-6	TRBJ1-2	many	CASSPGQGALSVGYTF	TGTGCCAGCAGCCCGGGACAGGGGGCCCTTTCGGTTGGCTACACCTTC
-	TRBV19	TRBJ2-7	many	CASSGGVAYEQYF	TGTGCCAGTAGCGGAGGGGTCGCCTACGAGCAGTACTTC
TRBD1	TRBV27	TRBJ2-7	many	CASSRSWTGSEQYF	TGTGCCAGCAGTCGATCATGGACAGGGTCCGAGCAGTACTTC
TRBD2	TRBV10-2	TRBJ2-3	-	CASSESGLGSSDTQYF	TGCGCCAGCAGTGAGTCGGGACTAGGTTCGTCAGATACGCAGTATTTT
-	TRBV29-1	TRBJ2-3	many	CSVEVGAGTSTDTQYF	TGCAGCGTTGAAGTCGGGGCGGGGACTAGCACAGATACGCAGTATTTT